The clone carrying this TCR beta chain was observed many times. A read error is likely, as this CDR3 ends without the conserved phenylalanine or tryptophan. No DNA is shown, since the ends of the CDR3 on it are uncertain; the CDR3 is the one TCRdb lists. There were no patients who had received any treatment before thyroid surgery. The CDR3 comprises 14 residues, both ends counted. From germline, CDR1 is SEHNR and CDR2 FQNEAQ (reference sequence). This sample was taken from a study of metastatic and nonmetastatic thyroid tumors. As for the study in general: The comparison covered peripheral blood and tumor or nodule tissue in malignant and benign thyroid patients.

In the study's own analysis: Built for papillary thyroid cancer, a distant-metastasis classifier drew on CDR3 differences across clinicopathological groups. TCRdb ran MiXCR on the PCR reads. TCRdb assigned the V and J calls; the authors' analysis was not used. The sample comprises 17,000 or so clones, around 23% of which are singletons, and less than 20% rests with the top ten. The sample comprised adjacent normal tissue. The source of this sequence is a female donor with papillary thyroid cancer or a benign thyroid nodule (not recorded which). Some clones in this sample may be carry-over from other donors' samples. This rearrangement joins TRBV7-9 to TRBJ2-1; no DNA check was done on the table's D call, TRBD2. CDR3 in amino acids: CASRTGTILNEQLV.